These 21 T cell receptor beta chains came from one sample sequenced in a study of OX40 agonist ivuxolimab in advanced cancers. Repertoires were generated with immunoSEQ multiplex PCR, while TCRdb's copy carries only in-frame clones and drops some. This table holds around 94,000 clones, roughly 87% found once. Sequencing used CD4+ or CD8+ T cells sorted from blood, obtained in a trial of the OX40 agonist ivuxolimab. The receptor set was obtained from an adult with an advanced solid tumor such as melanoma, head and neck, liver or kidney cancer.

The chain joins TRBV6-5 to TRBJ2-1; D is perhaps TRBD1 or TRBD2 (5 bases each). The germline CDR1 and CDR2 sequences are MNHEY and SVGAGI. Between the trimmed V and J ends, which lost 6 bases and 0 bases, there was a span of 12 bases. The CDR3 has 15 residues. Here the CDR3 DNA reads TGTGCCAGCAGACTAGACAGCAGCTCCTACAATGAGCAGTTCTTC. This gives the protein CASRLDSSSYNEQFF.

The chain employs TRBV6-1 and TRBJ1-2, with D hard to call. Trimming took off 11 bases at V and 8 bases at J, with 18 bases between the two ends. The CDR3 is 12 amino acids. The V gene's germline CDR1 is MNHNS and CDR2 SASEGT. The CDR3 DNA reads as TGTGCCGGGAGTAGCCCGAGTCGGGGCTACACCTTC. Translation: CAGSSPSRGYTF.

The chain employs TRBV19 and TRBJ1-2, with 7 bases identical to TRBD1. The V and J ends lost 5 bases and 5 bases, in that order; junction bases with no gene match: 5. The CDR3 consists of 13 residues. The V gene's germline CDR1 is LNHDA and CDR2 SQIVND (reference sequence). The CDR3 DNA reads TGTGCCAGTAGTGTATCAGGGGGATATGGCTACACCTTC. Encoded protein: CASSVSGGYGYTF.

The chain joins TRBV25-1 to TRBJ2-5; no firm D call. The germline V gene encodes CDR1 MGHDK and CDR2 SYGVNS. The CDR3 extends over 14 amino acids. V dropped 5 bases and J dropped 1 base, with 11 bases sitting between them. CDR3 region: CASSISTAQETQYF. The CDR3 DNA follows: TGTGCCAGCAGTATCAGTACGGCCCAAGAGACCCAGTACTTC.

This rearrangement joins TRBV30 to TRBJ1-2, with D perhaps TRBD1 (5 bases). Germline CDR1 GTSNPN, CDR2 SVGIG (reference sequence). Between the trimmed V and J ends, which lost 0 bases and 6 bases, there was a span of 11 bases. This CDR3 region has 13 residues. The CDR3 DNA follows: TGTGCCTGGAGTGTACGGGGCAGGGATGGCTACACCTTC. As protein: CAWSVRGRDGYTF.

V is TRBV11-2 and J is TRBJ2-7, with TRBD1 matching over 8 bases. Germline CDR1 is SGHAT and CDR2 is FQNNGV. Trimming at V came to 7 bases and at J to 0 bases, leaving 2 bases not matched to a gene. This CDR3 has 13 residues. Here the CDR3 reads CASTRGPSYEQYF. CDR3 in DNA: TGTGCCAGCACCAGGGGGCCCTCCTACGAGCAGTACTTC. Looking up the rest from reference TRBV11-2 and TRBJ2-7 gives the full variable domain: EAGVAQSPRYKIIEKRQSVAFWCNPISGHATLYWYQQILGQGPKLLIQFQNNGVVDDSQLPKDRFSAERLKGVDSTLKIQPAKLEDSAVYLCASTRGPSYEQYFGPGTRLTVT.

The CDR3 DNA is TGTGCCAGTAGTACCGGACAGTCCTCTGGAAACACCATATATTTT. Translating it yields CASSTGQSSGNTIYF. V gene TRBV19 combines with J gene TRBJ1-3; perhaps TRBD1 as D (6 bases). Per germline, CDR1 LNHDA and CDR2 SQIVND (reference sequence). V dropped 4 bases and J dropped 0 bases, with 10 bases sitting between them. CDR3 length: 15 amino acids.

This chain connects TRBV29-1 to TRBJ2-2, with a weak D call TRBD1 (6 bases). Germline lookup yields CDR1 SQVTM and CDR2 ANQGSEA. CDR3 length equals 13 residues. Trimming removed 8 bases at V and 2 bases at J, with 12 bases between. For the CDR3, the DNA is TGCAGCTCCAGGACAGAAAACACCGGGGAGCTGTTTTTT. Translated, it gives CSSRTENTGELFF.

This chain joins TRBV29-1 and TRBJ1-3; D is undetermined. The length of the CDR3 is 12 residues. Per germline, CDR1 SQVTM and CDR2 ANQGSEA. V was shortened by 4 bases and J by 0 bases, with 4 bases between the two germline ends. The CDR3 sequence is CSVVLSGNTIYF. DNA for the CDR3: TGCAGCGTTGTCCTCTCTGGAAACACCATATATTTT.

The chain combines TRBV9 with TRBJ2-1; 9 bases line up with TRBD2. Germline CDR1 is SGDLS and CDR2 is YYNGEE. The CDR3 contains 17 residues. V lost 0 bases, J lost 9 bases, and 13 bases stayed unmatched. CDR3 in DNA: TGTGCCAGCAGCGTAGCTGGAGCGGGGGGAGGTACAGGTGAGCAGTTCTTC. This codes for CASSVAGAGGGTGEQFF.

This clone has just one count. The rearrangement links TRBV7-8 to TRBJ1-2; no firm D call. CDR1 and CDR2 from the germline V gene are SGHVS and FQNEAQ. The V end was cut by 1 base, the J end by 7 bases, with 7 bases between. This CDR3 spans 12 amino acids. CDR3 coding DNA: TGTGCCAGCAGCTTAGTGCCCGGTGGCTACACCTTC. Protein: CASSLVPGGYTF.

The rearrangement joins TRBV5-1 to TRBJ2-7; 7 positions match TRBD2. The CDR3 covers 16 residues. V shed 5 bases and J 0 bases; nucleotides not matched to a gene: 11. Germline CDR1 is SGHRS and CDR2 is YFSETQ. CDR3 coding DNA: TGCGCCAGCAGGCTGGGTCCCAGCGGGGCCTCCTACGAGCAGTACTTC. Translated, it gives CASRLGPSGASYEQYF. Based on the CDR3 plus reference TRBV5-1 and TRBJ2-7, the full variable domain is KAGVTQTPRYLIKTRGQQVTLSCSPISGHRSVSWYQQTPGQGLQFLFEYFSETQRNKGNFPGRFSGRQFSNSRSEMNVSTLELGDSALYLCASRLGPSGASYEQYFGPGTRLTVT.

The chain couples TRBV9 to TRBJ1-2; D gene unclear. The CDR3 is 15 amino acids. The germline gives CDR1 SGDLS, CDR2 YYNGEE. Between the trimmed V and J ends, which lost 0 bases and 2 bases, there was a span of 11 bases. The CDR3 nucleotides are TGTGCCAGCAGCGTAGAGGGAAGAGCGAACTATGGCTACACCTTC. It codes for CASSVEGRANYGYTF.

The V and J genes are TRBV4-2 and TRBJ1-4, with TRBD1 matching over 11 bases. CDR1 LGHNA and CDR2 YNFKEQ come from the germline V gene. This CDR3 is built from 18 residues. V lost 3 bases to trimming and J lost 7 bases; unmatched junction nucleotides: 13. The CDR3 DNA reads TGTGCCAGCAGCCAGATCACATCGGGGACAGGGGGTGGTGAAAAACTGTTTTTT. This sequence encodes CASSQITSGTGGGEKLFF.

This clone appeared once. V usage is TRBV5-6 and J usage is TRBJ1-1; D is ambiguous. Trimming cost V 0 bases and J 5 bases, with 17 bases left between them. Germline V gene lookup returns CDR1 SGHDT and CDR2 YYEEEE. This CDR3 comprises 16 residues. The CDR3 DNA reads TGTGCCAGCAGCTTGGTAAAGGGCACGGGATATACTGAAGCTTTCTTT. Translating it yields CASSLVKGTGYTEAFF.

V is TRBV5-4 and J is TRBJ2-5; TRBD1 matches at 8 bases. Germline loops: CDR1 SGHNT, CDR2 YYREEE (reference sequence). The CDR3 contains 15 residues. V was clipped by 1 base and J by 5 bases; unmatched bases: 7. The chain's CDR3 is CASSLQGAGVETQYF. The CDR3 DNA reads as TGTGCCAGCAGCTTGCAGGGGGCGGGTGTGGAGACCCAGTACTTC.

J is TRBJ2-2 and V is TRBV10-1; 7 positions match TRBD1. Germline V CDR1 and CDR2: WNHNN, SYGVQD (reference sequence). Unmatched junction bases numbered 8, after V lost 10 bases and J lost 3 bases. The CDR3 is 14 amino acids. CDR3 sequence: CANPADRDTGELFF. The CDR3 coding sequence is TGCGCCAATCCGGCTGACAGGGACACCGGGGAGCTGTTTTTT.

The chain links TRBV2 to TRBJ1-1; 8 bases match TRBD1. CDR1 is SNHLY and CDR2 is FYNNEI in the germline V gene. The trim removed 6 bases at V and 4 bases at J, leaving 4 bases unmatched. CDR3 length equals 13 residues. CDR3 in amino acids: CASSQTGGTEAFF. CDR3 DNA: TGTGCCAGCAGCCAAACAGGGGGCACTGAAGCTTTCTTT.

This clone was recorded a few times. This chain uses TRBV27 with TRBJ1-5; D possibly corresponds to TRBD1 (6 bases). Germline V gene lookup returns CDR1 MNHEY and CDR2 SMNVEV (reference sequence). This CDR3 has 14 residues. V was pared by 6 bases and J by 3 bases, with 12 bases between. CDR3 sequence (DNA): TGTGCCAGCAGACTACAGGGACTCAATCAGCCCCAGCATTTT. Its protein is CASRLQGLNQPQHF.

The chain links TRBV7-2 to TRBJ2-3; 12 positions match TRBD2. The V and J ends lost 1 base and 5 bases, in that order; junction bases with no gene match: 10. Germline V lookup: CDR1 SGHTA, CDR2 FQGNSA. The CDR3 runs 18 residues. The CDR3 DNA reads as TGTGCCAGCAGCTTAGATTCTCCTAGCGGGGGGGCAATAGATACGCAGTATTTT. It yields the protein CASSLDSPSGGAIDTQYF.

This chain links TRBV5-1 with TRBJ2-3; the D gene is possibly TRBD1 (5 bases). The CDR3 length is 12 residues. Germline assignment: CDR1 SGHRS and CDR2 YFSETQ. V was pared by 4 bases and J by 6 bases, with 9 bases between. This chain's CDR3 is CASSPGADTQYF. The CDR3 DNA sequence: TGCGCCAGCAGCCCTGGGGCGGATACGCAGTATTTT.